These 24 T cell receptor beta chains were sequenced from one sample in a study of T cells in Graves' hyperthyroidism and ophthalmopathy. Template material for amplifying TCR beta CDR3 regions consisted of RNA transcripts. First-round RT-PCR of the TCR CDR3 relied on the HTBI primer set. TCRdb reprocessed the multiplex PCR reads via MiXCR and lists one record per CDR3 protein. The table lists 550,000 to 600,000 distinct CDR3 sequences, approximately 44% of them singletons. Sequencing was performed on peripheral blood or thyroid tissue (not recorded which). The receptors were sampled from an adult woman with Graves' disease, either hyperthyroidism or ophthalmopathy (not recorded which).

This clonotype appeared many times. J is TRBJ1-5 and V is TRBV4-2; tentative D call: TRBD1 (5 bases). The V and J ends lost 0 bases and 4 bases respectively, with 10 bases between them. This CDR3 spans 15 amino acids. Germline CDR1 LGHNA, CDR2 YNFKEQ. CDR3 coding DNA: TGTGCCAGCAGCCAAGACCGCAGGGAGAATCAGCCCCAGCATTTT. This gives the protein CASSQDRRENQPQHF.

Turning to this clonotype: A much larger clone lies one base from this, so it may be a read error. Written as DNA, the CDR3 is TGTGCCGGCAGCCCTGGGATACAGGGGGCGAATGCTGAAGCTTTCTTT. Its translation is CAGSPGIQGANAEAFF. J is TRBJ1-1 and V is TRBV7-9; TRBD1 matches 9 bases. CDR1 is SEHNR and CDR2 is FQNEAQ in the germline V gene (reference sequence). The CDR3 loop spans 16 amino acids.

V is TRBV15 and J is TRBJ2-5; D is possibly TRBD2 (6 bases). The ends were cut back, 1 base at V and 1 base at J, with 10 bases in the middle. In germline, CDR1 is LNHNV, CDR2 YYDKDF (reference sequence). The CDR3 is made up of 15 amino acids. The CDR3 spells CATSRVARGQETQYF. The DNA for the CDR3 is TGTGCCACCAGCAGAGTGGCGCGGGGCCAAGAGACCCAGTACTTC.

The rearrangement uses TRBV20-1 and TRBJ1-4; 9 bases are a match to TRBD1. From germline, CDR1 is DFQATT and CDR2 SNEGSKA (reference sequence). V was pared by 0 bases and J by 3 bases, with 8 bases of the junction left unmatched. This CDR3 comprises 17 residues. The DNA of the CDR3 is TGCAGTGCTAGAGATCCCACAGGGGGCCGGTCTAATGAAAAACTGTTTTTT. It codes for CSARDPTGGRSNEKLFF.

This clonotype was counted ten times or more. The CDR3 here is CASSRGVQPQHF. As DNA, the CDR3 is TGTGCCAGCAGTCGGGGGGTCCAGCCCCAGCATTTT. This chain connects TRBV7-9 to TRBJ1-5; possibly TRBD1 for D (5 bases). The germline gives CDR1 SEHNR, CDR2 FQNEAQ (reference sequence). The CDR3 spans 12 residues. Trimming stripped 6 bases from V and 7 bases from J, with 10 bases between.

The chain uses TRBV7-9 and TRBJ2-7; D might be TRBD2 (6 bases). Trimming left V 5 bases short and J 0 bases short, with 14 bases between. The CDR3 consists of 15 residues. Germline-derived CDR1 and CDR2 are SEHNR and FQNEAQ (reference sequence). This CDR3 is CASSARRGSSYEQYF. The DNA for the CDR3 is TGTGCCAGCAGCGCACGCCGGGGGTCCTCCTACGAGCAGTACTTC. The complete variable domain, with remaining parts taken from reference TRBV7-9 and TRBJ2-7, reads DTGVSQNPRHKITKRGQNVTFRCDPISEHNRLYWYRQTLGQGPEFLTYFQNEAQLEKSRLLSDRFSAERPKGSFSTLEIQRTEQGDSAMYLCASSARRGSSYEQYFGPGTRLTVT.

A remark on this clonotype: One end of the junction fails to match germline, which may point to a read error. The chain combines TRBV2 with TRBJ1-2; D is ambiguous. The length of the CDR3 is 13 residues. Germline-derived CDR1 and CDR2 are SNHLY and FYNNEI. CDR3 sequence reads: CASSRARGYGYTF. The CDR3 DNA reads TGCGCCAGCAGTCGGGCCCGAGGCTATGGCTACACCTTC.

This clonotype was observed a handful of times. This chain uses TRBV20-1 with TRBJ1-6; unclear D gene. The CDR3 totals 16 residues. Germline CDR1 and CDR2: DFQATT and SNEGSKA (reference sequence). V lost 1 base and J 5 bases, leaving 15 bases between the germline ends. The CDR3 region is CSARGRARPNNSPLHF. DNA for the CDR3: TGCAGTGCTAGAGGTCGAGCAAGGCCTAATAATTCACCCCTCCACTTT.

This clonotype was detected ten times or more. The rearrangement joins TRBV28 to TRBJ1-2, with D possibly matching TRBD1 (5 bases). Per the germline V gene, CDR1 is MDHEN and CDR2 is SYDVKM. V was cut by 8 bases and J by 0 bases, with 10 bases left in between. The CDR3 is 13 residues long. CDR3 nucleotides: TGTGCCAGCCGGGACCGAGCTAACTATGGCTACACCTTC. It specifies CASRDRANYGYTF.

The CDR3 sequence: CATSRENRVNTEAFF. In nucleotides, the CDR3 is TGTGCCACCAGCAGAGAAAACAGGGTTAACACTGAAGCTTTCTTT. The chain recombines TRBV15 with TRBJ1-1; D possibly corresponds to TRBD1 (6 bases). This CDR3 has 15 residues. Trimming left V 0 bases short and J 2 bases short, with 10 bases between. CDR1 is LNHNV, CDR2 YYDKDF, per germline (reference sequence).

This clonotype was counted many times. The chain has TRBV6-1 and TRBJ1-4; D possibly corresponds to TRBD1 (6 bases). CDR3 length: 15 amino acids. Per germline, CDR1 MNHNS and CDR2 SASEGT. V lost 3 bases, J lost 8 bases, and 16 bases lay in between. The CDR3 DNA follows: TGTGCCAGCAGTGAGTCCCCCGGGGGCGGGGAAAAACTGTTTTTT. Its protein is CASSESPGGGEKLFF.

This clonotype has a count of ten or more. This chain connects TRBV15 to TRBJ1-3, with a possible D match to TRBD1 (5 bases). The CDR3 is 14 residues long. The V end lost 8 bases, the J end lost 0 bases, and 11 bases lay between the germline ends. Germline lookup yields CDR1 LNHNV and CDR2 YYDKDF (reference sequence). CDR3 protein: CATGIGTSGNTIYF. CDR3 DNA: TGTGCCACCGGGATCGGGACCTCTGGAAACACCATATATTTT.

The sample holds many counts of this clonotype. The chain has TRBV4-1 and TRBJ1-2; 7 positions match TRBD1. V dropped 0 bases and J dropped 3; count of bases not matched to a gene: 4. The CDR3 covers 15 residues. Germline V gene data show CDR1 as MGHRA and CDR2 as YSYEKL. The CDR3 DNA sequence: TGCGCCAGCAGCCAAGATTCAGGGGGTTACTATGGCTACACCTTC. This codes for CASSQDSGGYYGYTF.

The rearrangement joins TRBV2 to TRBJ1-2; unclear D gene. The germline CDR1 and CDR2 sequences are SNHLY and FYNNEI. This CDR3 comprises 13 residues. Trimming took 5 bases from V and 2 from J, leaving 9 bases between them. CDR3 nucleotide sequence: TGTGCCAGCAGTCGCGAGGCAAACTATGGCTACACCTTC. Its protein is CASSREANYGYTF.

V gene TRBV9 combines with J gene TRBJ2-7; 8 bases align to TRBD2. The germline gives CDR1 SGDLS, CDR2 YYNGEE. CDR3 length: 15 amino acids. The V and J ends lost 3 bases and 6 bases, in that order; junction bases with no gene match: 11. CDR3 DNA sequence: TGTGCCAGCAGCGATTCCCCCGGGAGGGATGGCGAGCAGTACTTC. Its protein product is CASSDSPGRDGEQYF.

The sample holds many counts of this clonotype. The V and J genes are TRBV5-1 and TRBJ1-4; no reliable D call. The germline V gene has CDR1 SGHRS and CDR2 YFSETQ. CDR3 size: 15 residues. V was trimmed by 2 bases and J by 0 bases, leaving 8 bases between them. The CDR3 DNA follows: TGCGCCAGCAGCTTTGGAGCCGCAACTAATGAAAAACTGTTTTTT. It is translated as CASSFGAATNEKLFF.

The CDR3 reads CSAPLAGTDTQYF. As DNA, the CDR3 is TGCAGCGCTCCACTAGCGGGCACAGATACGCAGTATTTT. The V gene is TRBV29-1, the J gene TRBJ2-3, with 8 bases aligning to TRBD2. The CDR3 contains 13 residues. Germline values: CDR1 SQVTM, CDR2 ANQGSEA. Trimming at V came to 7 bases and at J to 1 base, leaving 4 bases not matched to a gene.

This chain connects TRBV10-3 to TRBJ1-2; TRBD1 aligns across 11 bases. Germline V CDR1 and CDR2: ENHRY, SYGVKD. V gave up 3 bases and J gave up 0 bases; unmatched junction bases: 3. The CDR3 sequence is 16 residues long. The CDR3 DNA follows: TGTGCCATCAGTGACGGGACAGGGGGGGCTAACTATGGCTACACCTTC. This gives the protein CAISDGTGGANYGYTF.

As concerns this clonotype: Being one base from a much bigger clone, this may be a read error. V and J are TRBV5-6 and TRBJ2-7; 7 bases align to TRBD2. From germline, CDR1 is SGHDT and CDR2 YYEEEE. The CDR3 covers 14 residues. The CDR3 DNA reads TGTGCCAGCAGTTCAGCGGGACTAAACTACGCGCAGTACTTC. Protein sequence: CASSSAGLNYAQYF.

This clonotype was counted at least ten times. The rearrangement links TRBV5-1 to TRBJ2-2, with unresolved D. The V gene's germline CDR1 is SGHRS and CDR2 YFSETQ. This CDR3 comprises 14 residues. The V gene lost 4 bases and the J gene lost 9 bases, with 16 bases spanning the gap. For the CDR3, the DNA is TGCGCCAGCAGCCTCGACATAGTAGCCCGGGAGCTGTTTTTT. It specifies CASSLDIVARELFF. Full variable domain (remainder filled in from reference TRBV5-1 and TRBJ2-2): KAGVTQTPRYLIKTRGQQVTLSCSPISGHRSVSWYQQTPGQGLQFLFEYFSETQRNKGNFPGRFSGRQFSNSRSEMNVSTLELGDSALYLCASSLDIVARELFFGEGSRLTVL.

The chain couples TRBV29-1 to TRBJ2-6; D is ambiguous. V was pared by 7 bases and J by 0 bases, with 16 bases between. The CDR3 covers 16 residues. The germline gives CDR1 SQVTM, CDR2 ANQGSEA. Written as DNA, the CDR3 is TGCAGCGGGGTGGAATCCACCCGCTCTGGGGCCAACGTCCTGACTTTC. This encodes CSGVESTRSGANVLTF.

This clonotype was counted ten times or more. The genes are TRBV4-1 and TRBJ1-1, with D perhaps matching TRBD1 (6 bases). The germline V and J ends were trimmed by 2 bases and 9 bases, with 13 bases remaining between them. Germline-derived CDR1 and CDR2 are MGHRA and YSYEKL. There are 13 residues in the CDR3. The DNA for the CDR3 is TGCGCCAGCAGCCAATTGGCCGGACAGAAAGCTTTCTTT. This encodes CASSQLAGQKAFF.

In the case of this clonotype: Since no conserved phenylalanine or tryptophan closes the CDR3, a read error is the likely cause. The V gene is TRBV3-1, the J gene TRBJ1-1, with unresolved D. The CDR3 has 14 residues. Germline CDR1 LGHDT, CDR2 YNNKEL (reference sequence). V lost 1 base and J 5 bases, leaving 11 bases between the germline ends. CDR3: CASSQGIGGTEAFS. The DNA for the CDR3 is TGTGCCAGCAGCCAAGGAATAGGAGGTACTGAAGCTTTCTCT.

The CDR3 DNA is TGCAGCGCGGAATCCGGAACAGGTCGTGGCTACACCTTC. It is translated as CSAESGTGRGYTF. The chain has TRBV29-1 and TRBJ1-2, with TRBD1 as a possible D gene (5 bases). V was trimmed by 7 bases and J by 7 bases, leaving 19 bases between them. Germline V gene lookup returns CDR1 SQVTM and CDR2 ANQGSEA. There are 13 residues in the CDR3.